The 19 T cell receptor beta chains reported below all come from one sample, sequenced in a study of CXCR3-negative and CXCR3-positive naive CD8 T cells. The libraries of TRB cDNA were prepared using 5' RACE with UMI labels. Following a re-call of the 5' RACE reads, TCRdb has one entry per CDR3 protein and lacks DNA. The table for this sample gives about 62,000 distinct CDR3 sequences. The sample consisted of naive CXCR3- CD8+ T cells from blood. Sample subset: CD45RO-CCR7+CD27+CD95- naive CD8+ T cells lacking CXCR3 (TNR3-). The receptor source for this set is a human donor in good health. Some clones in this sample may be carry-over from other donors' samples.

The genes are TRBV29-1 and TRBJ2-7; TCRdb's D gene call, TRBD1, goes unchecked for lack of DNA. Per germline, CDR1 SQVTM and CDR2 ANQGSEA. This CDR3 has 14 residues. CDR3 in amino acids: CSVEAGQGAGEQYF.

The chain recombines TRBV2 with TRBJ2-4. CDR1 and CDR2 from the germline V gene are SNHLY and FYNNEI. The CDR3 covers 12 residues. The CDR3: CASSVIKNIQYF.

CDR3 region: CASREGSLNTGELFF. The V and J genes are TRBV12-3 or TRBV12-4 and TRBJ2-2; TCRdb calls TRBD2, which cannot be checked without DNA. This CDR3 spans 15 amino acids.

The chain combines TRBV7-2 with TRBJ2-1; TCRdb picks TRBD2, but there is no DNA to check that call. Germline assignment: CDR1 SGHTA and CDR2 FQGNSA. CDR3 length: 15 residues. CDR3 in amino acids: CASSLGIAGYNEQFF.

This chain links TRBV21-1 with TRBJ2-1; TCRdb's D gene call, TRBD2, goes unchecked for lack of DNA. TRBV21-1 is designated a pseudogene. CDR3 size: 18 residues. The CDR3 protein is CASPRASGGTEGQLEQFF.

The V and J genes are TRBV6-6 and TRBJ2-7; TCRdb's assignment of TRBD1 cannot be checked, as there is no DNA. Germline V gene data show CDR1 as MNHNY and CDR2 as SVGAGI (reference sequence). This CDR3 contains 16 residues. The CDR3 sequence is CASSYSTSGGGPEQYF.

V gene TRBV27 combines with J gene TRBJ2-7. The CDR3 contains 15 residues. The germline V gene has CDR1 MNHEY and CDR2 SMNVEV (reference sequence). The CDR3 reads CASGFFGESSYEQYF.

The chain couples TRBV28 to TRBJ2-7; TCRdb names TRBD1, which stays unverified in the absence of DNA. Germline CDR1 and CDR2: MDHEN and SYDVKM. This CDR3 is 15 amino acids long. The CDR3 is CASNPVGDTNYEQYF.

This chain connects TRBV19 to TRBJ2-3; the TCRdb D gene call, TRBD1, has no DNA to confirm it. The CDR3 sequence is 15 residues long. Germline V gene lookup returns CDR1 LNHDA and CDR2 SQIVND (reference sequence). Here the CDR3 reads CASSIDDSRTDTQYF.

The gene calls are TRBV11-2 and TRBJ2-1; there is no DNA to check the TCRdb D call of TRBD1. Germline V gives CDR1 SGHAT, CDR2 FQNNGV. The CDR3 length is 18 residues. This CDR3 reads CASSLFHPGTSSYNEQFF.

This CDR3 is CASSDRRALQETQYF. The chain links TRBV6-4 to TRBJ2-5; without DNA, the TCRdb call of TRBD2 cannot be checked. Germline CDR1 MRHNA, CDR2 SNTAGT. This CDR3 has 15 residues.

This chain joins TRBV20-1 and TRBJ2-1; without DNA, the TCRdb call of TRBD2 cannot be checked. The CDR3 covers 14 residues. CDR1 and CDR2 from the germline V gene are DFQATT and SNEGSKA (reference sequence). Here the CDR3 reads CSAPQSLEINEQFF.

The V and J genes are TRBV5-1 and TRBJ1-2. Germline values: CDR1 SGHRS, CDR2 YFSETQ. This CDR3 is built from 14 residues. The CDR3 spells CASSLAQGGYGYTF.

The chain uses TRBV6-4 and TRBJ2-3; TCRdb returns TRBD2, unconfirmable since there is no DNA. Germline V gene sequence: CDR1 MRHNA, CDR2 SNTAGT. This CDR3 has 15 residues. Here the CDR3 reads CASSELAGSTDTQYF.

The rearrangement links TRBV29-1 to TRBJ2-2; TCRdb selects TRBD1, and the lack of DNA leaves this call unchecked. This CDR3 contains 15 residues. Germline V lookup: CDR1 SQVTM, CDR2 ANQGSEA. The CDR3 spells CSVVTNWGNTGELFF.

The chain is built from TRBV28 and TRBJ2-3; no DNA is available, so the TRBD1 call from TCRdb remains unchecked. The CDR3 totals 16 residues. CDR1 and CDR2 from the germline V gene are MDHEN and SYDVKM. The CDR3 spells CASAIGTGAHTDTQYF.

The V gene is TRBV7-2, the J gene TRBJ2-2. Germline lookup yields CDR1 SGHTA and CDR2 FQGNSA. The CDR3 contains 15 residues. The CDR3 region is CASSVWVKGTGELFF.

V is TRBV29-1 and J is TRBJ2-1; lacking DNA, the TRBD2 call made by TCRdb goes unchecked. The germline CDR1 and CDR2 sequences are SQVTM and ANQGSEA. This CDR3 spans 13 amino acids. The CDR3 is CSVQGGGLNEQFF.

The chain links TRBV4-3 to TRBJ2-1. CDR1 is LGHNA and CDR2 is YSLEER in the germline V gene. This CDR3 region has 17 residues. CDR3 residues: CASSPSIEGTLYNEQFF.